This T cell receptor (beta chain) was recovered during a study of T cells in Graves' hyperthyroidism and ophthalmopathy. Whole-study results and caveats: Among thyroid clonotypes expanded above 0.001, most also appeared in blood.

The table lists this clonotype with many counts. The target antigen is unknown. Amplification of TCR beta CDR3 regions was performed using RNA transcripts as template. Carried out on the TCR CDR3, a first-round RT-PCR used the HTBI primer set. A single record per CDR3 protein comes from TCRdb applying MiXCR to the multiplex PCR reads. The data hold roughly 660,000 distinct CDR3 sequences, with about 18% observed a single time. This CDR3 comprises 14 residues. The germline CDR1 and CDR2 sequences are MNHNS and SASEGT. V lost 1 base and J 9 bases, leaving 14 bases between the germline ends. Reasons for excluding patients were uncontrolled infection, other autoimmune disease, pregnancy or lactation. Clinical symptoms, serum thyroxine, TRAb, thyroid ultrasound and orbital computed tomography established diagnosis.

The sample was blood. This clonotype was sampled from a middle-aged man with Graves' hyperthyroidism. The V call is TRBV6-1, the J call TRBJ2-3; D call uncertain. The CDR3 DNA reads TGTGCCAGCAGTGAAGGGTATGATGTCGGAACGCAGTATTTT. It codes for CASSEGYDVGTQYF.